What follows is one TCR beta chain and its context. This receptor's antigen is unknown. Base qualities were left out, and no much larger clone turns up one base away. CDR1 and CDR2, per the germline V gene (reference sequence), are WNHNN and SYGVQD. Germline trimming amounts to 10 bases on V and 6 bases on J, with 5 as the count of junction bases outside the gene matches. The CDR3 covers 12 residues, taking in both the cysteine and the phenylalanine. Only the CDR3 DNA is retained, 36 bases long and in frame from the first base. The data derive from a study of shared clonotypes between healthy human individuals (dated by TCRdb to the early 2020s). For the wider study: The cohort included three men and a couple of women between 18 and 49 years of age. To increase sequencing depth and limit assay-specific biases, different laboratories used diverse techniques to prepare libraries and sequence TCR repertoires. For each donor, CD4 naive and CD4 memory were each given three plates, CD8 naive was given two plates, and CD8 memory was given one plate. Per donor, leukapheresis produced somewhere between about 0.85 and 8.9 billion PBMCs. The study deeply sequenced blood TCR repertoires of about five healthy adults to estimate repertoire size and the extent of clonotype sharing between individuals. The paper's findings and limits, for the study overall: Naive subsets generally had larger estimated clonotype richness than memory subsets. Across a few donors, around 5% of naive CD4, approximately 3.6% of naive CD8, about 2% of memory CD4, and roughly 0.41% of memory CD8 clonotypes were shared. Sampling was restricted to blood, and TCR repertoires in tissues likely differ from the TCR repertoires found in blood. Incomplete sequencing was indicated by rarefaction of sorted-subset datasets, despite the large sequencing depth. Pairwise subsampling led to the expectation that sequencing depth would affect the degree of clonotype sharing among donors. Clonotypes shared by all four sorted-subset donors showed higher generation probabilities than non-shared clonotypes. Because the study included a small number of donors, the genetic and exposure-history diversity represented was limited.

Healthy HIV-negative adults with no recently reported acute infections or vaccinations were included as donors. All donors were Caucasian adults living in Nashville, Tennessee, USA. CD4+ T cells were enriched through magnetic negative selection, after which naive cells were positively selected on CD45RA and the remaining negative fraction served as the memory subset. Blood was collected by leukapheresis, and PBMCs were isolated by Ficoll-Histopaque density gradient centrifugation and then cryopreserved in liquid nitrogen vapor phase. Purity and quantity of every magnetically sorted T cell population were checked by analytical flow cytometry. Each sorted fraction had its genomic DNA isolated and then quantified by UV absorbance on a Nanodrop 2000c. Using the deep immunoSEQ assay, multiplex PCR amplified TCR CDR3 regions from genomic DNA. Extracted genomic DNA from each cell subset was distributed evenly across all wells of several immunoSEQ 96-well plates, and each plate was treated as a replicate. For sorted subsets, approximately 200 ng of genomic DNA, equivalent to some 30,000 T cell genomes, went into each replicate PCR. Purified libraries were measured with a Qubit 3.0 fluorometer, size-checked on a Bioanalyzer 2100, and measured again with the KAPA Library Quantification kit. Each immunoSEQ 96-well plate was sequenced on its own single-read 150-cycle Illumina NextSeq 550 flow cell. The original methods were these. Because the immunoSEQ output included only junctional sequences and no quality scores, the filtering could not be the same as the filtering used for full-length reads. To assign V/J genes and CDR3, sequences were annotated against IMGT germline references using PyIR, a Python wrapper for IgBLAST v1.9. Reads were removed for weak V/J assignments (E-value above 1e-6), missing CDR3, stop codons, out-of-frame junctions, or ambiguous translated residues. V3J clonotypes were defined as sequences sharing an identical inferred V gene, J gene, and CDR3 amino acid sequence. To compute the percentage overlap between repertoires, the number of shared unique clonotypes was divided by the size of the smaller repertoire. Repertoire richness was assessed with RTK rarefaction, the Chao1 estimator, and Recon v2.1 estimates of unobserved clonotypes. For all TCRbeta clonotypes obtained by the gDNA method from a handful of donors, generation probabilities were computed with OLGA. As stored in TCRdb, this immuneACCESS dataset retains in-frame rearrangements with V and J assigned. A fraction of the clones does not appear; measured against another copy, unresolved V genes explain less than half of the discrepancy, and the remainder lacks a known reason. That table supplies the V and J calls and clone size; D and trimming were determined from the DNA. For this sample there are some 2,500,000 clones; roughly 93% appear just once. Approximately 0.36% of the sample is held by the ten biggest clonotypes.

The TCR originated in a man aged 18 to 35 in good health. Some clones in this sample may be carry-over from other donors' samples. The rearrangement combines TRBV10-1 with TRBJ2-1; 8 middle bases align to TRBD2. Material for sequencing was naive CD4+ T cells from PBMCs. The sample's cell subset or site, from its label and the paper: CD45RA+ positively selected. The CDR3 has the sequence CATRGGCNEQFF. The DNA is TGCGCCACCCGGGGGGGATGCAATGAGCAGTTCTTC.